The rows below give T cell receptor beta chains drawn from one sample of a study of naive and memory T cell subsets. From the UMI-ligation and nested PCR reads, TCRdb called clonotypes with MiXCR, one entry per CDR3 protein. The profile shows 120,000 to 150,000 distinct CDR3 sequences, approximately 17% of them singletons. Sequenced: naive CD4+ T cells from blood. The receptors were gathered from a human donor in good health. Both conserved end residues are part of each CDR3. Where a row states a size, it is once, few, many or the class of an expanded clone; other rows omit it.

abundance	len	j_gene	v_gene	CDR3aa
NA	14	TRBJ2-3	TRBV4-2	CASSLGGSGDTQYF
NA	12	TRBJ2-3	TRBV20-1	CSANPSSPTQYF
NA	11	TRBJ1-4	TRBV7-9	CASGDQGKLFF
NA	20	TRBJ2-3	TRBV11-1	CASSPAGYDLTIAPPGAQYF
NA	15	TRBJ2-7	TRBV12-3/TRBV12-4	CASSLAAGGYYEQYF
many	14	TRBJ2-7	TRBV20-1	CSARDPDRGSEQYF
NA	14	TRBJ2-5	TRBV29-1	CSVDNAGAGETQYF
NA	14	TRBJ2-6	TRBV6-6	CASIKSSGANVLTF
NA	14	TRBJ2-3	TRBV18	CASSPPESTDTQYF
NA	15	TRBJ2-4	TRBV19	CASSLADIAKNIQYF
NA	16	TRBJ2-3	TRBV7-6	CASSLEFGGRADTQYF
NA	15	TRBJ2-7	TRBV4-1	CASSQLLIVNYEQYF
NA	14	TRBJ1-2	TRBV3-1	CASSQDIGDGGYTF
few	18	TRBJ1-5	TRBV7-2	CASSPSVTGGISNQPQHF
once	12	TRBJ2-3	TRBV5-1	CASKQGTDTQYF
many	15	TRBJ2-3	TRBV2	CASSPGQASTDTQYF
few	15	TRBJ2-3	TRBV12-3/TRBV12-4	CASSKSGRVADTQYF
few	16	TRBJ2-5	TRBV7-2	CASSLGLGAPQETQYF
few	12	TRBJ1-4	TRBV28	CASSSSGGKLFF
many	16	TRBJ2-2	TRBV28	CASSSGGSVNTGELFF
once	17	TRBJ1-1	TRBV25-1	CASSEVGRGRRNTEAFF
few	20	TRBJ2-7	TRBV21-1	CASSKAPPFPTAFSSYEQYF
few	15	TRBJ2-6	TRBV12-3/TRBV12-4	CASTLGAPGANVLTF
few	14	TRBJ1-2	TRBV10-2	CASSGVTEGYGYTF
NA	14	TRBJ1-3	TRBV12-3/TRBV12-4	CASSLMEIGNTIYF
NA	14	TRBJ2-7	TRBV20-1	CSATQSLTAYEQYF
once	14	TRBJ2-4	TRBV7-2	CASSAGATRYIQYF
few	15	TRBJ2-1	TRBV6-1	CASSESSGAYNEQFF
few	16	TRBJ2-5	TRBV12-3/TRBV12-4	CASSLAHGIGQETQYF